These T cell receptor beta chains were read from a single sample in a study of cytomegalovirus exposure and HLA in healthy donors. Produced via immunoSEQ multiplex PCR; TCRdb's table is partial and in-frame only. Recorded for this sample: around 70,000 clones. Sequencing was done on a sample of PBMCs. Receptors originate from a female donor in good health and CMV-seropositive. Each CDR3 is given without its conserved first and last residue.

j_call,v_call,cdr3_aa
TRBJ1-2,TRBV19,ASSPRQGTGGYT
TRBJ2-2,TRBV5-5,ASSWMGGSGTGELF
TRBJ2-7,TRBV19,ATSDRSYEQY
TRBJ1-1,TRBV10-3,AISEGHGNTEAF
TRBJ2-3,TRBV5-1,ASSLAAQSNTDTQY
TRBJ2-3,TRBV5-1,ASSSGLAASTDTQY
TRBJ2-5,TRBV4-1,ASSQDGPTGGTQY
TRBJ2-3,TRBV5-1,ASNGLAGGQDTQY
TRBJ1-1,TRBV29-1,SVEGRVNTEAF
TRBJ1-1,TRBV5-6,ASRRGTAIYGGTEAF
TRBJ1-1,TRBV4-1,ASSQWQGVHAEAF
TRBJ2-7,TRBV5-4,ASSGSGTSGRISTHEQY
TRBJ2-2,TRBV29-1,RGGDSQLF
TRBJ1-1,TRBV9,ASSVDSYTEAF
TRBJ2-6,TRBV28,ASSLILSGANVLT
TRBJ2-7,TRBV29-1,SVLTDYEQY
TRBJ1-5,TRBV4-1,ASSRPLGPIV
TRBJ2-7,TRBV7-6,ASSVRGSGLRDEQY
TRBJ2-5,TRBV30,AWTRTGQETQY
TRBJ1-1,TRBV30,AWNPGGGGQQAF
TRBJ1-5,TRBV10-3,AISESRGQPQH
TRBJ1-2,TRBV7-2,ASSSGTGDYGYT
TRBJ2-2,TRBV5-4,ASSSGGFDTGELF
TRBJ1-6,TRBV5-5,ASSRGGSGYNSPLH
TRBJ1-1,TRBV5-1,ASSLRGQEASEAF
TRBJ1-1,TRBV28,ASSLNPLGGDTEAF
.,TRBV30,AWTVGSSYEQY
TRBJ1-1,TRBV18,ASSPAGDTEAF
TRBJ2-5,TRBV9,ASSGRTGVEETQY
TRBJ1-2,TRBV29-1,SVEDPQGQGYGYT
TRBJ2-1,TRBV30,AGLLGTSGRAKSSYNEQF
TRBJ1-5,TRBV18,ASSPNRQGLYQPQH
TRBJ1-3,TRBV30,AWRGRGGGNTIY
TRBJ2-3,TRBV4-1,ASSQDRDSSQY
TRBJ2-3,TRBV29-1,SVTSGRGPESTDTQY
TRBJ1-4,TRBV27,ASRGQALGEKLF
TRBJ2-3,TRBV7-3,ASSLDGGGDTQY
TRBJ1-1,TRBV27,ASSHYRGTNTEAF
TRBJ2-5,TRBV7-9,ASSLMEGQGQGRETQY
TRBJ1-1,TRBV27,ASSLRQGTNTEAF
TRBJ1-1,TRBV5-1,ASSSGQGDTEAF
TRBJ1-5,TRBV6-6,ASSDTGGGQPQH
TRBJ2-7,TRBV5-1,ASSFSGRATYEQY
TRBJ2-1,TRBV20-1,SAGRGYEQF
TRBJ2-3,TRBV6-5,ASSSRGGGTDTQY